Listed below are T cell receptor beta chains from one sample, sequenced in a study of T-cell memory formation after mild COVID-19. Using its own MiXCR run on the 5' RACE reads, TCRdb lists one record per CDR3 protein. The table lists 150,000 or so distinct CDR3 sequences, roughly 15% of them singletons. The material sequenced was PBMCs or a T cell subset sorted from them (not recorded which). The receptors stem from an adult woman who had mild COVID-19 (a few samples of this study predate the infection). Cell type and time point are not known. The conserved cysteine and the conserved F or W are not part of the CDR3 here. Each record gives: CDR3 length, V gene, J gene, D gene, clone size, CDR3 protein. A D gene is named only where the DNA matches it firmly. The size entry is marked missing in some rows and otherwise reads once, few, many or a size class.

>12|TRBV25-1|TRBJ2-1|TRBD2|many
ASSASGSLNEQF
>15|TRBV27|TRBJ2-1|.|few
ASSPILGRTQYNEQF
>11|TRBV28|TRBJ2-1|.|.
ASSFTGYNEQF
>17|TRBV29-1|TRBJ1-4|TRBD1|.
SVGQPGTGGAYLNEKLF
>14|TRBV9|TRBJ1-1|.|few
ASSVVQGRLTSEAF
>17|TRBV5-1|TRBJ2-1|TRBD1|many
ASSLAFKGTGVSYNEQF
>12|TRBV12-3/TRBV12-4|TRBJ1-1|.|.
ASSLGRFGTEAF
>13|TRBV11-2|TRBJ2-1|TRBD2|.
ASSSLAGGWNEQF
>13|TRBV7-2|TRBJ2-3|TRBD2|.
ASSSLAGVSDTQY
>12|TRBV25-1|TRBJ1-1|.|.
ASSDARTNTEAF